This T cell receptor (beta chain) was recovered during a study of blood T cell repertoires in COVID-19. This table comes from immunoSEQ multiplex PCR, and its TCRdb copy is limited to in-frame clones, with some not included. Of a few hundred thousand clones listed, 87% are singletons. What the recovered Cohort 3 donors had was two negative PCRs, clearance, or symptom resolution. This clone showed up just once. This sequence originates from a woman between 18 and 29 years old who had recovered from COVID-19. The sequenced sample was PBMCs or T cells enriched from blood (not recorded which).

CDR3 DNA: TGTGCCAGCAGTGAGTTCCGGGGGGAGAAAGAGACCCAGTACTTC. Translated, it gives CASSEFRGEKETQYF. V usage is TRBV25-1 and J usage is TRBJ2-5, with 7 bases matching TRBD2. Germline trimming cut 3 bases from V and 3 bases from J; bases unmatched to any gene: 7. From germline, CDR1 is MGHDK and CDR2 SYGVNS. The CDR3 length is 15 residues. Full variable domain (remainder filled in from reference TRBV25-1 and TRBJ2-5): EADIYQTPRYLVIGTGKKITLECSQTMGHDKMYWYQQDPGMELHLIHYSYGVNSTEKGDLSSESTVSRIRTEHFPLTLESARPSHTSQYLCASSEFRGEKETQYFGPGTRLLVL.